A selection of T cell receptor beta chains follows, all from one sample in a study of T cells in Graves' hyperthyroidism and ophthalmopathy. TCRdb processed the multiplex PCR reads anew with MiXCR; each CDR3 protein has one entry. The sample includes some 180,000 distinct CDR3 sequences, 15% to 20% of them seen just once. Material for sequencing was blood. The receptors come from a woman in her 50s with Graves' hyperthyroidism. Each CDR3 is given with its conserved first and last residue. The order of the fields is V gene, clone size, D gene, J gene, CDR3 protein, CDR3 DNA. The D gene is left open where the match is weak. A row's size may be missing; if present it is once, few, many or a size class.

TRBV14	many	TRBD1	TRBJ2-3	CASSQRQGTDTQYF	TGTGCCAGCAGCCAGCGACAGGGGACAGATACGCAGTATTTT
TRBV5-1	few	TRBD2	TRBJ2-2	CASSPGTSGNGELFF	TGCGCCAGCAGCCCCGGGACTAGCGGAAACGGGGAGCTGTTTTTT
TRBV7-9	-	TRBD1	TRBJ2-1	CASSLMTGGPYNEQFF	TGTGCCAGCAGCCTAATGACAGGGGGGCCCTACAATGAGCAGTTCTTC
TRBV2	many	TRBD1	TRBJ1-5	CASSLQGAGNQPQHF	TGTGCCAGCAGTCTACAGGGGGCCGGCAATCAGCCCCAGCATTTT
TRBV5-4	-	-	TRBJ2-3	CASSPPGGRDTQYF	TGTGCCAGCAGCCCCCCCGGGGGTAGAGATACGCAGTATTTT
TRBV6-5	-	TRBD2	TRBJ2-7	CASSYSAAGLATEQYF	TGTGCCAGCAGTTACTCAGCCGCGGGACTAGCGACCGAGCAGTACTTC
TRBV7-9	many	TRBD1	TRBJ2-3	CASSLGNRGRDTQYF	TGTGCCAGCAGCTTAGGGAACAGGGGTCGAGATACGCAGTATTTT
TRBV6-1	many	-	TRBJ1-1	CASRHGTEAFF	TGTGCCAGCAGACATGGGACAGAAGCTTTCTTT
TRBV5-8	many	TRBD1	TRBJ2-3	CASSLAGGAGTDTQYF	TGTGCCAGCAGCTTGGCAGGGGGCGCGGGCACAGATACGCAGTATTTT
TRBV20-1	-	-	TRBJ1-4	CSARPGPSTNEKLFF	TGCAGTGCGAGGCCGGGGCCTTCGACTAATGAAAAACTGTTTTTT
TRBV6-1	few	-	TRBJ2-4	CASRANGHKNIQYF	TGTGCCAGCAGGGCCAACGGCCACAAAAACATTCAGTACTTC
TRBV5-1	-	-	TRBJ2-7	CASSFAGEAYEQYF	TGCGCCAGCAGCTTTGCAGGTGAAGCCTACGAGCAGTACTTC
TRBV3-1	many	TRBD1	TRBJ2-1	CASSQWDRPNNEQFF	TGTGCCAGCAGCCAATGGGACAGGCCTAACAATGAGCAGTTCTTC
TRBV11-1	many	TRBD1	TRBJ2-1	CASSHDRAPYNEQFF	TGTGCCAGCAGTCACGACAGGGCCCCATACAATGAGCAGTTCTTC
TRBV7-9	many	TRBD1	TRBJ2-7	CASSFGQVPNEQYF	TGTGCCAGCAGCTTCGGACAGGTACCTAACGAGCAGTACTTC
TRBV5-1	many	-	TRBJ2-5	CASSLSTGVQETQYF	TGCGCCAGCAGCTTGTCGACTGGGGTTCAGGAGACCCAGTACTTC
TRBV10-3	many	-	TRBJ1-2	CAISVRDGLYGYTF	TGTGCCATCAGTGTCCGGGACGGACTATATGGCTACACCTTC
TRBV6-1	many	-	TRBJ2-4	CASSTFPSQNIQYF	TGTGCCAGCAGCACCTTTCCATCTCAAAACATTCAGTACTTC
TRBV6-2/TRBV6-3	many	-	TRBJ2-5	CASSYSIPTSSGAPRETQYF	TGTGCCAGCAGTTACTCGATACCCACCTCCTCGGGGGCGCCGAGAGAGACCCAGTACTTC
TRBV19	many	-	TRBJ1-5	CATSGQYSNQPQHF	TGTGCCACCTCAGGACAATATAGCAATCAGCCCCAGCATTTT
TRBV15	many	-	TRBJ2-1	CATSRRQLRGSYNEQFF	TGTGCCACCAGCAGAAGACAGCTGCGGGGCTCCTACAATGAGCAGTTCTTC
TRBV28	many	TRBD1	TRBJ1-2	CASSSGTGSGNYGYTF	TGTGCCAGCAGCTCAGGGACAGGGTCTGGCAACTATGGCTACACCTTC
TRBV11-3	many	-	TRBJ2-1	CASSLDGLAEQFF	TGTGCCAGCAGCTTAGATGGGCTAGCGGAGCAGTTCTTC